This paragraph covers one T cell receptor (beta chain) sequence. Antigen: not known. This sample was included in a study of shared clonotypes between healthy human individuals. Whole-study findings and limits: Researchers sampled blood only, noting tissue repertoires likely differ.

The deep-level immunoSEQ assay was used. Per sorted-subset replicate PCR, input was 150 to 250 ng DNA, representing around 28,000 T cell genomes. Assay: immunoSEQ multiplex PCR; the TCRdb copy retains only in-frame clones and omits some. The repertoire holds more than 2 million clones, with 85% to 95% as singletons. This CDR3 has 16 residues. V lost 4 bases and J lost 2; bases outside the gene matches: 8. The germline gives CDR1 SGHRS, CDR2 YFSETQ. V is TRBV5-1 and J is TRBJ2-7; 11 positions agree with TRBD1. This receptor was identified in a man aged 18 to 35 in good health. The sample was naive CD4+ T cells sorted from blood. Subset meaning: CD45RA+ positively selected. The CDR3 DNA sequence: TGCGCCAGCAGCACCCGCCCGGGACAGGGGGCCTACGAGCAGTACTTC. Its protein is CASSTRPGQGAYEQYF.